This TCR beta chain was obtained from a study of blood T cells in healthy people across ages. V was trimmed by 0 bases and J by 2 bases, leaving 7 bases between them. The CDR3 sequence is 14 residues long. Germline loops: CDR1 ENHRY, CDR2 SYGVKD. This clonotype was observed a handful of times. A J-beta primer mix and a sample-barcoded 5' primer were used in a second PCR of roughly 7 to 12 cycles. Each of the cDNA molecules was tagged by a template-switch adaptor with 12 random nucleotides. Every sample gave at least 2.5 million paired-end reads containing CDR3. Using its own MiXCR run on the 5' RACE reads, TCRdb lists one record per CDR3 protein. This table has about 1 million distinct CDR3 sequences, roughly 45% appearing once.

This clonotype was obtained from a woman aged 60-70 years in good health. The rearrangement uses TRBV10-3 and TRBJ1-1, with D unresolved. Sequencing used blood. The CDR3 reads CAISESELNTEAFF. The CDR3 DNA follows: TGTGCCATCAGTGAGTCGGAATTAAACACTGAAGCTTTCTTT.